This entry lists 15 T cell receptor beta chains sequenced from one sample in a study of blood T cell repertoires in COVID-19. Generated by immunoSEQ multiplex PCR, the TCRdb table keeps only in-frame clones and is missing some. The sample lists about 440,000 clones, 70% to 90% occurring once. The sequenced sample was peripheral blood. These receptors all come from a woman aged 45 to 65 with COVID-19, enrolled during active disease.

This clone was counted a single time. CDR3 residues: CASTPRDTYTGELFF. The CDR3 DNA reads TGTGCCAGCACTCCCCGGGACACTTACACCGGGGAGCTGTTTTTT. The V gene is TRBV6-5, the J gene TRBJ2-2; D may be TRBD1 (6 bases). Trimming removed 7 bases from V and 3 bases from J, with 15 bases in between. Germline assignment: CDR1 MNHEY and CDR2 SVGAGI. The CDR3 has 15 residues.

V is TRBV2 and J is TRBJ1-4, with D maybe TRBD1 (6 bases). The CDR3 length is 14 residues. Trimming removed 6 bases at V and 12 bases at J, with 20 bases between. Looked up from germline, CDR1 is SNHLY and CDR2 is FYNNEI. CDR3 amino acids: CASRDSTGPQELFF. The CDR3 DNA reads TGTGCCAGCAGGGATAGTACAGGGCCCCAAGAACTGTTTTTT.

CDR3 in DNA: TGTGCCAGTAGGAATGGACATCGCACAGATACGCAGTATTTT. Its protein is CASRNGHRTDTQYF. V gene TRBV19 combines with J gene TRBJ2-3; D may be TRBD1 (5 bases). Germline CDR1 reads LNHDA; CDR2 reads SQIVND (reference sequence). This CDR3 spans 14 amino acids. Trimming took 6 bases from V and 1 from J, leaving 11 bases between them.

The chain combines TRBV5-1 with TRBJ1-1; 7 bases align to TRBD1. Germline CDR1 reads SGHRS; CDR2 reads YFSETQ. J was trimmed by 0 bases and V by 4 bases; bases with no gene match: 3. The CDR3 length is 14 residues. CDR3 coding DNA: TGCGCCAGCAGCGACGGACAGGTGAACACTGAAGCTTTCTTT. This translates into CASSDGQVNTEAFF. Filled out from reference TRBV5-1 and TRBJ1-1, the complete variable domain reads KAGVTQTPRYLIKTRGQQVTLSCSPISGHRSVSWYQQTPGQGLQFLFEYFSETQRNKGNFPGRFSGRQFSNSRSEMNVSTLELGDSALYLCASSDGQVNTEAFFGQGTRLTVV.

V usage is TRBV6-6 and J usage is TRBJ1-4, with a possible D match to TRBD1 (6 bases). Germline assignment: CDR1 MNHNY and CDR2 SVGAGI (reference sequence). This CDR3 is built from 13 residues. Deletions cut 10 bases from V and 4 bases from J, with 13 bases between. The CDR3 DNA sequence: TGTGCCACCAACAGGGCCTATAATGAAAAACTGTTTTTT. It is translated as CATNRAYNEKLFF.

CDR3 nucleotide sequence: TGTGCCAGCAGTGACCCCAGGCTAGAGCAGTACTTC. Translated: CASSDPRLEQYF. The V and J genes are TRBV2 and TRBJ2-7; D uncertain. V was cut by 3 bases and J by 7 bases, with 10 bases left in between. CDR3 length equals 12 residues. Germline V gives CDR1 SNHLY, CDR2 FYNNEI.

The rearrangement joins TRBV2 to TRBJ1-5; D gene unclear. This CDR3 comprises 12 residues. Germline CDR1 is SNHLY and CDR2 is FYNNEI. V shed 5 bases and J shed 3 bases, with 5 bases lying between them. The CDR3 reads CASSLNNQPQHF. The CDR3 coding sequence is TGTGCCAGCAGTTTAAACAATCAGCCCCAGCATTTT.

V is TRBV14 and J is TRBJ2-7, with D unclear. V lost 2 bases and J 1 base, leaving 9 bases between the germline ends. Germline assignment: CDR1 SGHDN and CDR2 FVKESK. The CDR3 extends over 14 amino acids. The CDR3, as DNA: TGTGCCAGCAGCCAATCCGGGTCTTCCTACGAGCAGTACTTC. Protein product: CASSQSGSSYEQYF.

J is TRBJ1-2 and V is TRBV28; 8 positions match TRBD1. Germline CDR1 is MDHEN and CDR2 is SYDVKM. V lost 7 bases to trimming and J lost 6 bases; unmatched junction nucleotides: 13. This CDR3 is 15 amino acids long. The CDR3 bases are TGTGCCAGCAACTCTAGGACAGGGCAACTCAATGGCTACACCTTC. This translates into CASNSRTGQLNGYTF.

The chain is built from TRBV30 and TRBJ1-3; D perhaps matches TRBD1 (6 bases). Germline assignment: CDR1 GTSNPN and CDR2 SVGIG (reference sequence). Trimming shortened V by 2 bases and J by 2 bases, and 10 bases separated the two germline ends. CDR3 length: 14 residues. CDR3 loop: CAWSRGGTGNTIYF. The CDR3 region has the DNA TGTGCCTGGAGTCGAGGGGGTACTGGAAACACCATATATTTT.

J is TRBJ1-5 and V is TRBV7-9, with TRBD1 matching 7 bases. Germline-derived CDR1 and CDR2 are SEHNR and FQNEAQ (reference sequence). This CDR3 spans 13 amino acids. The V and J ends lost 5 bases and 7 bases, in that order; junction bases with no gene match: 5. The CDR3 loop reads CASSQGVGQPQHF. As DNA, the CDR3 is TGTGCCAGCAGCCAGGGGGTTGGGCAGCCCCAGCATTTT. Full variable domain (remainder filled in from reference TRBV7-9 and TRBJ1-5): DTGVSQNPRHKITKRGQNVTFRCDPISEHNRLYWYRQTLGQGPEFLTYFQNEAQLEKSRLLSDRFSAERPKGSFSTLEIQRTEQGDSAMYLCASSQGVGQPQHFGDGTRLSIL.

This chain links TRBV6-1 with TRBJ2-6; 9 bases line up with TRBD1. CDR1 and CDR2 (germline): MNHNS, SASEGT. The CDR3 loop spans 19 amino acids. V dropped 4 bases and J dropped 0; count of bases not matched to a gene: 10. As DNA, the CDR3 is TGTGCCAGCAGTGGGGTGACAGGGGGTTTACACTCTGGGGCCAACGTCCTGACTTTC. It codes for CASSGVTGGLHSGANVLTF.

The chain recombines TRBV5-6 with TRBJ2-6; D not resolved. Germline V gene lookup returns CDR1 SGHDT and CDR2 YYEEEE. V gave up 2 bases and J gave up 0 bases, with 6 bases separating them. This CDR3 spans 15 amino acids. The CDR3 region is CASSLISSGANVLTF. CDR3 DNA sequence: TGTGCCAGCAGCTTAATCTCCTCTGGGGCCAACGTCCTGACTTTC.

This sequence joins TRBV28 and TRBJ1-5; D possibly corresponds to TRBD1 (6 bases). The germline CDR1 and CDR2 sequences are MDHEN and SYDVKM. This CDR3 comprises 14 residues. The germline V and J ends were trimmed by 6 bases and 7 bases, with 16 bases remaining between them. CDR3 amino acids: CASSHRTEPQPQHF. CDR3 DNA sequence: TGTGCCAGCAGCCACAGGACAGAACCCCAGCCCCAGCATTTT.

The chain links TRBV18 to TRBJ1-3; D not resolved. V gave up 9 bases and J gave up 4 bases, with 13 bases separating them. The CDR3 covers 13 residues. Germline V CDR1 and CDR2: KGHSH, LQKENI. The CDR3 here is CASESAGGNTIYF. The CDR3, as DNA: TGTGCCAGTGAGTCGGCAGGCGGAAACACCATATATTTT. The whole variable domain, remainder taken from reference TRBV18 and TRBJ1-3, is NAGVMQNPRHLVRRRGQEARLRCSPMKGHSHVYWYRQLPEEGLKFMVYLQKENIIDESGMPKERFSAEFPKEGPSILRIQQVVRGDSAAYFCASESAGGNTIYFGEGSWLTVV.